One and the same sample provided the 2 T cell receptor beta chains below, sequenced in a study of T cells in women clearing cervical HPV infection. The repertoire was sequenced with immunoSEQ multiplex PCR; TCRdb's copy has only in-frame clones and lacks some. The sample table includes 30,000 to 35,000 clones. The material sequenced was blood buffy coat. The receptors stem from a woman between 18 and 69 years old with a cervical HPV16 infection that either progressed to CIN3+ or cleared (not recorded which).

The sequenced CDR3 bases are TGTGCCAGCAGCCCGGGACTAGCGACCTCCTACGAG. Translating gives CASSPGLATSYE. Given in full, the CDR3 is CASSPGLATSYEQYF. The rearrangement joins TRBV7-2 to TRBJ2-7; 10 nucleotides align to TRBD2. The observed sequence ends 3 residues before the CDR3 terminus, with the missing tail filled in from the germline J gene. The CDR3 has 15 amino acids. Per the germline V gene, CDR1 is SGHTA and CDR2 is FQGNSA. With V trimmed by 5 bases and J by 0 bases, 4 bases remained unmatched. Complete variable domain (other parts from reference TRBV7-2 and TRBJ2-7): GAGVSQSPSNKVTEKGKDVELRCDPISGHTALYWYRQSLGQGLEFLIYFQGNSAPDKSGLPSDRFSAERTGGSVSTLTIQRTQQEDSAVYLCASSPGLATSYEQYFGPGTRLTVT.

As to this clone: The read ends 3 residues early relative to the CDR3; the germline J gene fills the gap. This chain uses TRBV6-2 or TRBV6-3 with TRBJ2-3; D is unclear. Trimming took 7 bases from V and 6 from J, leaving 14 bases between them. The CDR3 totals 13 residues. CDR1 is MNHEY and CDR2 is SVGEGT in the germline V gene. The CDR3 reads CASNTEPRDTQYF. The covered CDR3 bases are TGTGCCAGCAACACAGAACCCCGGGATACG.